The rows below give T cell receptor beta chains drawn from one sample of a study of cytomegalovirus exposure and HLA in healthy donors. TCRdb's copy holds only in-frame clones and misses some; the assay was immunoSEQ multiplex PCR. This table has more than 95,000 clones, 9.5% to 13% appearing once. Sequencing was performed on PBMCs. The receptors originated from a man between 35 and 55 years old in good health and CMV-seropositive. Both conserved end residues are part of each CDR3. The D gene is left open where the match is weak. The listing skips clone size in some rows; elsewhere it reads once, few, many or a size class.

D	V	size	J	DNA	CDR3
.	TRBV7-8	.	TRBJ1-1	TGTGCCAGCAGCTTATTCAGGGCTACTGAAGCTTTCTTT	CASSLFRATEAFF
.	TRBV25-1	few	TRBJ1-2	TGTGCCAGCAGGGACATCGCTAACTATGGCTACACCTTC	CASRDIANYGYTF
.	TRBV7-3	few	TRBJ1-1	TGTGCCAGCAGCTTGGCAGGGCTTCAGGGGACTGAAGCTTTCTTT	CASSLAGLQGTEAFF
TRBD2	TRBV9	.	TRBJ2-7	TGTGCCAGCAGCGTGGGGACAGGACTAGCGGGCGCCTACGAGCAGTACTTC	CASSVGTGLAGAYEQYF
.	TRBV4-2	.	TRBJ1-2	TGTGCCAGCAGCCAAGAGATGGGGGAGGGTGCCTATGGCTACACCTTC	CASSQEMGEGAYGYTF
.	TRBV21-1	.	TRBJ1-2	TGTGCCAGCACCTCTAGGAGGGTAGGGACCAACCCCCACTATGGCTACACCTTC	CASTSRRVGTNPHYGYTF
.	TRBV4-1	.	TRBJ2-7	TGCGCCAGCACACAAGAATACCAAGCGGGCCCCTACGAGCAGTACTTC	CASTQEYQAGPYEQYF
TRBD1	TRBV9	few	TRBJ1-4	TGTGCCAGCAGCCTGAGGGGGCAGGGTTATGAAAAACTGTTTTTT	CASSLRGQGYEKLFF
TRBD1	TRBV29-1	.	TRBJ1-2	TGCAGCGTTGCCGGGACAGGGGTGACTAACTATGGCTACACCTTC	CSVAGTGVTNYGYTF
.	TRBV7-2	.	TRBJ1-2	TGTGCCAGCAGCTCCATCTCGGGGGGAAACTATGGCTACACCTTC	CASSSISGGNYGYTF
TRBD1	TRBV5-1	few	TRBJ2-1	TGCGCCAGCAGCCTGACAGGGGAGGATGAGCAGTTCTTC	CASSLTGEDEQFF
TRBD1	TRBV5-1	.	TRBJ1-4	TGCGCCAGCAGCTCAACAGGGGGCGAAAAACTGTTTTTT	CASSSTGGEKLFF
.	TRBV5-6	few	TRBJ2-3	TGTGCCAGCAGCCCCAGGGTGCCAGATACGCAGTATTTT	CASSPRVPDTQYF
.	TRBV25-1	few	TRBJ1-3	TGTGCCAGCAGTGACTCGTCTGGAAACACCATATATTTT	CASSDSSGNTIYF
TRBD1	TRBV4-1	.	TRBJ1-2	TGCGCCAGCAGCCAACCCCGACAGGGGCGTGCATATGGCTACACCTTC	CASSQPRQGRAYGYTF
TRBD2	TRBV11-2	few	TRBJ2-1	TGTGCCAGCAGCCCCCGGACTAGCTTCTTCGACTACAATGAGCAGTTCTTC	CASSPRTSFFDYNEQFF
TRBD2	TRBV7-8	few	TRBJ2-1	TGTGCCAGCAGTTGGGTGAGCGGGAGGATCCCCAATGAGCAGTTCTTC	CASSWVSGRIPNEQFF
.	TRBV19	.	TRBJ2-7	TGTGCCAGTAGTAGAACGGGGGACGGGGGCTACGAGCAGTACTTC	CASSRTGDGGYEQYF
.	TRBV29-1	few	TRBJ2-7	TGCAGCGTTATTCCAGACGGGGCCTACGAGCAGTACTTC	CSVIPDGAYEQYF
.	TRBV7-8	.	TRBJ2-1	TGTGCCAGCAGCTTAGCACAGACAGAAGTCCACTACAATGAGCAGTTCTTC	CASSLAQTEVHYNEQFF